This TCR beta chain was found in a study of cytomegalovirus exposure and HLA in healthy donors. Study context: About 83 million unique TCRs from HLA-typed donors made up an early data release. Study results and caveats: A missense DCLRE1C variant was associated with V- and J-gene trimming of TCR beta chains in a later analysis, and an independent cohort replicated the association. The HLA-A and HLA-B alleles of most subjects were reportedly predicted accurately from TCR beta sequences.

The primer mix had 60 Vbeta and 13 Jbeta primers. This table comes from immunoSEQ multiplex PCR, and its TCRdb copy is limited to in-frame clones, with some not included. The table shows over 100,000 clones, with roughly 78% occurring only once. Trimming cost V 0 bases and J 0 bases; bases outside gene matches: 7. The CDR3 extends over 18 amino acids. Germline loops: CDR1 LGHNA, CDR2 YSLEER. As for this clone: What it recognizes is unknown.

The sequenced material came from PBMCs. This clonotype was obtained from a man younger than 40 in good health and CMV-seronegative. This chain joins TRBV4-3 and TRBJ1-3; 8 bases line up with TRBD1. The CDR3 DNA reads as TGCGCCAGCAGCCAAGATAGTACAGGGGGGTTCTCTGGAAACACCATATATTTT. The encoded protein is CASSQDSTGGFSGNTIYF.